The 17 T cell receptor beta chains reported below all come from one sample, sequenced in a study of memory CD4+ T cells and cytomegalovirus serostatus. The data were produced by immunoSEQ multiplex PCR, yet TCRdb's version contains in-frame clones alone and is incomplete. Among approximately 52,000 clones listed, under 80% were seen once. Single viable CD3+CD4+CD8-CD45RO+ cells were sorted as the memory CD4+ T cells. The specimen was memory CD4+ T cells from blood. The receptors were gathered from an adult in good health and CMV-seronegative.

Only a few counts were recorded for this clone. The chain joins TRBV28 to TRBJ2-1; D uncertain. Trimming shortened V by 2 bases and J by 11 bases, and 10 bases separated the two germline ends. This CDR3 is 12 amino acids long. Germline V gene data show CDR1 as MDHEN and CDR2 as SYDVKM. The CDR3 spells CASSLKGPKQFF. CDR3 sequence (DNA): TGTGCCAGCAGTTTAAAGGGTCCCAAGCAGTTCTTC.

This chain uses TRBV27 with TRBJ2-7, with TRBD1 matching 9 bases. This CDR3 contains 16 residues. The V and J ends lost 3 bases and 0 bases, in that order; junction bases with no gene match: 6. Looked up from germline, CDR1 is MNHEY and CDR2 is SMNVEV (reference sequence). Written as DNA, the CDR3 is TGTGCCAGCAGTTTGATCGGGACAGGGAGCTCCTACGAGCAGTACTTC. Translation gives CASSLIGTGSSYEQYF.

The chain couples TRBV28 to TRBJ1-1, with 8 positions matching TRBD1. The CDR3 totals 14 residues. Trimming took 7 bases from V and 0 from J; bases not matched to a gene: 4. Germline CDR1 reads MDHEN; CDR2 reads SYDVKM. This chain's CDR3 is CASIQGGMNTEAFF. The CDR3 nucleotides read TGTGCCAGCATACAGGGGGGGATGAACACTGAAGCTTTCTTT.

The chain employs TRBV9 and TRBJ1-3; TRBD1 is a possible D gene (5 bases). V lost 0 bases and J 2 bases, leaving 9 bases between the germline ends. Per germline, CDR1 SGDLS and CDR2 YYNGEE. The CDR3 runs to 15 residues. CDR3 in DNA: TGTGCCAGCAGCGTAGGAGGGGTTGCTGGAAACACCATATATTTT. Translated, it gives CASSVGGVAGNTIYF.

V is TRBV7-9 and J is TRBJ1-2; the match to TRBD1 covers 10 bases. CDR1 is SEHNR, CDR2 FQNEAQ, per germline (reference sequence). This CDR3 region has 15 residues. The ends lost 4 bases at V and 4 bases at J; junction bases unmatched: 6. CDR3 sequence reads: CASSSTGGSGYGYTF. The CDR3 DNA follows: TGTGCCAGCAGCTCGACAGGGGGCTCTGGCTATGGCTACACCTTC.

The chain employs TRBV19 and TRBJ2-7; D remains unclear. Trimming took off 4 bases at V and 0 bases at J, with 13 bases between the two ends. Germline loops: CDR1 LNHDA, CDR2 SQIVND (reference sequence). This CDR3 has 15 amino acids. CDR3 nucleotides: TGTGCCAGTAGTAAAGCGACACTGAGCTCCTACGAGCAGTACTTC. This sequence encodes CASSKATLSSYEQYF.

The chain is built from TRBV19 and TRBJ2-2, with D uncertain. The CDR3 runs to 16 residues. V was trimmed by 7 bases and J by 4 bases, leaving 19 bases between them. Germline CDR1 LNHDA, CDR2 SQIVND (reference sequence). CDR3 amino acids: CASIDRGRQGTGELFF. CDR3 bases: TGTGCCAGTATCGACCGCGGTCGCCAAGGCACCGGGGAGCTGTTTTTT.

The J gene is TRBJ2-7, the V gene TRBV20-1, with D possibly being TRBD2 (6 bases). The CDR3 sequence is 11 residues long. The germline V gene has CDR1 DFQATT and CDR2 SNEGSKA (reference sequence). The CDR3 DNA is TGCAGGGGAGGAAGCATTCACGAGCAGTACTTC. As protein: CRGGSIHEQYF.

This clone was picked up one time. The chain is built from TRBV18 and TRBJ1-4; 9 bases are a match to TRBD1. Germline V gives CDR1 KGHSH, CDR2 LQKENI. V gave up 3 bases and J gave up 5 bases; unmatched junction bases: 4. The CDR3 spans 15 residues. In nucleotides, the CDR3 is TGTGCCAGCTCACCTGGGACAGGGATCAATGAAAAACTGTTTTTT. This translates into CASSPGTGINEKLFF.

The chain joins TRBV18 to TRBJ1-5; 11 nucleotides line up with TRBD1. Germline V gives CDR1 KGHSH, CDR2 LQKENI. This CDR3 contains 17 residues. J lost 0 bases, V lost 4 bases, and 5 bases had no gene match. CDR3 sequence reads: CASSRLGTGGSNQPQHF. The DNA for the CDR3 is TGTGCCAGCTCACGACTCGGGACAGGGGGTAGCAATCAGCCCCAGCATTTT. Using reference TRBV18 and TRBJ1-5 for the parts outside the CDR3, the full variable domain is NAGVMQNPRHLVRRRGQEARLRCSPMKGHSHVYWYRQLPEEGLKFMVYLQKENIIDESGMPKERFSAEFPKEGPSILRIQQVVRGDSAAYFCASSRLGTGGSNQPQHFGDGTRLSIL.

The chain employs TRBV19 and TRBJ2-7; D may be TRBD2 (5 bases). The CDR3 runs 14 residues. V lost 6 bases and J lost 1, with 13 bases in between. CDR1 is LNHDA, CDR2 SQIVND, per germline (reference sequence). The CDR3 is CASSATWESYEQYF. DNA of the CDR3: TGTGCCAGTAGCGCGACCTGGGAGTCCTACGAGCAGTACTTC.

This clone is labeled medium-sized. The chain employs TRBV7-9 and TRBJ1-6; D is undetermined. Germline assignment: CDR1 SEHNR and CDR2 FQNEAQ (reference sequence). The CDR3 totals 13 residues. Trimming took 0 bases from V and 9 from J, leaving 6 bases between them. The CDR3 is CASSLAQISPLHF. In DNA form, the CDR3 reads TGTGCCAGCAGCTTAGCGCAGATTTCACCCCTCCACTTT.

The gene calls are TRBV28 and TRBJ2-7; tentatively, D is TRBD2 (7 bases). Trimming left V 5 bases short and J 4 bases short, with 21 bases between. This CDR3 is built from 16 residues. Germline assignment: CDR1 MDHEN and CDR2 SYDVKM. This chain's CDR3 is CASSDIDWGGAYEQYF. The CDR3 DNA reads as TGTGCCAGCAGTGACATCGATTGGGGGGGGGCTTACGAGCAGTACTTC.

The genes are TRBV9 and TRBJ1-5; 9 positions agree with TRBD1. The CDR3 is made up of 15 amino acids. Germline CDR1 SGDLS, CDR2 YYNGEE. After removal of 3 bases from V and 3 bases from J, the junction contained 4 bases not matched to a gene. CDR3 nucleotides: TGTGCCAGCAGCGCCGGGACAGGGAACAATCAGCCCCAGCATTTT. Its translation is CASSAGTGNNQPQHF.

The chain's CDR3 is CASNSYEQYF. The CDR3 nucleotides are TGTGCCAGCAACTCATACGAGCAGTACTTC. The chain is built from TRBV6-1 and TRBJ2-7; D gene uncertain. In germline, CDR1 is MNHNS, CDR2 SASEGT. V was shortened by 7 bases and J by 4 bases, with 5 bases between the two germline ends. The CDR3 is made up of 10 amino acids.

This CDR3 reads CASSEIYEQFF. The CDR3 coding sequence is TGTGCCAGCAGCGAAATTTATGAGCAGTTCTTC. The chain is built from TRBV11-2 and TRBJ2-1; D is unclear. The CDR3 is 11 residues long. The ends were cut back, 5 bases at V and 8 bases at J, with 7 bases in the middle. The germline V gene encodes CDR1 SGHAT and CDR2 FQNNGV.

V usage is TRBV5-1 and J usage is TRBJ2-5; 7 positions match TRBD1. The CDR3 is 14 amino acids. The J segment lost 1 base and the V segment lost 4 bases, leaving 4 bases of the junction unmatched. Germline V CDR1 and CDR2: SGHRS, YFSETQ. As DNA, the CDR3 is TGCGCCAGCAGCGGGGCAGGGGGCCAAGAGACCCAGTACTTC. The encoded protein is CASSGAGGQETQYF.